Described below is a single TCR beta chain sequence and its context. Its cognate antigen is unknown. PCR used 60 Vbeta primers and 13 Jbeta primers. Assay used: immunoSEQ multiplex PCR; TCRdb lists only in-frame clones, some missing. The sample lists about 98,000 clones, over 75% occurring once. The CDR3 has 14 residues. Germline CDR1 is SGHAT and CDR2 is FQNNGV. V lost 7 bases and J lost 8, with 18 bases in between. The sample originates from a study of cytomegalovirus exposure and HLA in healthy donors. Study-level information: Earlier, some 180 million T cells were analyzed, and some 120 million unique TCR beta sequences were found among them.

Study conclusions and caveats: A later analysis linked a missense DCLRE1C variant to TCR beta V- and J-gene trimming. The study put under 200 TCR beta chains on its list as cytomegalovirus-associated. A later analysis reported that several of the most significant clusters appeared to be linked to common viral pathogens, among them Epstein-Barr virus.

This clonotype was sampled from a female donor in good health and CMV-seropositive. The chain employs TRBV11-2 and TRBJ2-1; D is possibly TRBD2 (7 bases). The sample consisted of PBMCs. CDR3 nucleotide sequence: TGTGCCAGCATGAAGGGGGGGTCAGGCTATGAGCAGTTCTTC. It encodes CASMKGGSGYEQFF.